Here is one TCR beta chain with its context. Its antigen is not known. The data were taken from a study of cytomegalovirus exposure and HLA in healthy donors. Overall study results and limits: Sequence variants that were highly shared formed a cluster that was likely a sequencing artifact. Several of the most significant clusters appeared linked to common viral pathogens, based on a later analysis.

The CDR3 runs to 17 residues. Germline values: CDR1 LNHDA, CDR2 SQIVND (reference sequence). Germline trimming cut 4 bases from V and 3 bases from J; bases unmatched to any gene: 7. It was with 60 Vbeta and 13 Jbeta primers that the PCR ran. Profiling relied on immunoSEQ multiplex PCR, and the TCRdb table lists in-frame clones only, not all of them. The data show about 100,000 clones, under 80% seen once. The sequencing input was PBMCs. The chain combines TRBV19 with TRBJ2-7, with TRBD2 matching over 15 bases. The source of this sequence is a woman between 18 and 30 years old in good health and CMV-seropositive. CDR3 in DNA: TGTGCCAGTAGTAACCCGGGACTAGCGGGAGGAGTCTACGAGCAGTACTTC. Residues: CASSNPGLAGGVYEQYF. The variable domain in full, with the rest retrieved from reference TRBV19 and TRBJ2-7, is DGGITQSPKYLFRKEGQNVTLSCEQNLNHDAMYWYRQDPGQGLRLIYYSQIVNDFQKGDIAEGYSVSREKKESFPLTVTSAQKNPTAFYLCASSNPGLAGGVYEQYFGPGTRLTVT.